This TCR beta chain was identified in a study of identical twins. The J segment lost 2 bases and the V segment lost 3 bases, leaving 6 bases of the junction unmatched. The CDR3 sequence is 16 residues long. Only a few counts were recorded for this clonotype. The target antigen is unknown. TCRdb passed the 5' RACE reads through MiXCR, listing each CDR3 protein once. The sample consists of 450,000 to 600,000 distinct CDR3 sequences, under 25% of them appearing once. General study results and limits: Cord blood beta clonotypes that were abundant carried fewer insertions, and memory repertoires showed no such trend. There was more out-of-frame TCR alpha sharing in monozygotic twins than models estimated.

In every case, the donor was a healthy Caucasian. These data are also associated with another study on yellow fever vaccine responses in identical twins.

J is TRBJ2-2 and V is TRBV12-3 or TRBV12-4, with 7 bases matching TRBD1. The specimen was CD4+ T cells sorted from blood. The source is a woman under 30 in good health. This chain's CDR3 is CASSFLTGVNTGELFF. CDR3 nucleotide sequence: TGTGCCAGCAGTTTCTTAACAGGGGTTAACACCGGGGAGCTGTTTTTT.